Each of the 5 T cell receptor beta chains below was sequenced from the same sample in a study of T cells expressing NK-cell markers. TCRdb re-analyzed the 5' RACE reads; it lists each CDR3 protein once, without DNA. Recorded for this sample: 300,000 or so distinct CDR3 sequences. The sequenced sample was blood T cells: a sorted CD56 or NKG2C T cell subset, CD4+ or CD8+ T cells, or bulk PBMC T cells (not recorded which). The receptors here all came from a woman between 18 and 70 years old in good health.

This chain links TRBV7-2 with TRBJ2-1; TCRdb's D call of TRBD2 is untestable without DNA. The CDR3 sequence is 13 residues long. Germline CDR1 and CDR2: SGHTA and FQGNSA. CDR3 sequence reads: CASSLGSPGEQFF. Together with reference TRBV7-2 and TRBJ2-1, the CDR3 gives the full variable domain: GAGVSQSPSNKVTEKGKDVELRCDPISGHTALYWYRQSLGQGLEFLIYFQGNSAPDKSGLPSDRFSAERTGGSVSTLTIQRTQQEDSAVYLCASSLGSPGEQFFGPGTRLTVL.

The rearrangement links TRBV12-3 or TRBV12-4 to TRBJ2-3; the D gene TCRdb calls, TRBD2, cannot be checked with no DNA. The CDR3 length is 16 residues. The CDR3 here is CASSPRLAGGQDTQYF.

V usage is TRBV6-5 and J usage is TRBJ2-2. Germline CDR1 reads MNHEY; CDR2 reads SVGAGI. This CDR3 is 16 amino acids long. CDR3 loop: CASSYSIGQLTGELFF.

The V and J genes are TRBV7-3 and TRBJ2-7; absent DNA, TCRdb's TRBD2 call cannot be checked. CDR3 length: 13 residues. The germline V gene encodes CDR1 SGHTA and CDR2 FQGTGA. The CDR3 loop reads CASSRGEAYEQYF.

The chain carries TRBV27 and TRBJ2-3; TCRdb reports TRBD2, a call that lacks DNA to check it against. CDR3 length: 16 amino acids. CDR1 and CDR2 from the germline V gene are MNHEY and SMNVEV (reference sequence). CDR3 sequence: CASSWRWGGGADTQYF.